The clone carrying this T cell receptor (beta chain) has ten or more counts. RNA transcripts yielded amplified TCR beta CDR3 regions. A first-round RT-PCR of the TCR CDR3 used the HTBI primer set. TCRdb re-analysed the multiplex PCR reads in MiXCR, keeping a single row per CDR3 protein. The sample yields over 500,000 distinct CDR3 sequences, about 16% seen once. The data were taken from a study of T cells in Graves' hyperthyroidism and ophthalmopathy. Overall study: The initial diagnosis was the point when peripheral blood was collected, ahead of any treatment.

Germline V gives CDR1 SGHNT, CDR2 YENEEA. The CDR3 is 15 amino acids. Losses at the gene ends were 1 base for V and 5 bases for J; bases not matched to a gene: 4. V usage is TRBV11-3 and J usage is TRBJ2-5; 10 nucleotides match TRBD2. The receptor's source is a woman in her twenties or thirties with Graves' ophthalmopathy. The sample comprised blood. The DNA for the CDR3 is TGTGCCAGCAGCTTAGGAGCTAGCGGGAGTGAGACCCAGTACTTC. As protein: CASSLGASGSETQYF.